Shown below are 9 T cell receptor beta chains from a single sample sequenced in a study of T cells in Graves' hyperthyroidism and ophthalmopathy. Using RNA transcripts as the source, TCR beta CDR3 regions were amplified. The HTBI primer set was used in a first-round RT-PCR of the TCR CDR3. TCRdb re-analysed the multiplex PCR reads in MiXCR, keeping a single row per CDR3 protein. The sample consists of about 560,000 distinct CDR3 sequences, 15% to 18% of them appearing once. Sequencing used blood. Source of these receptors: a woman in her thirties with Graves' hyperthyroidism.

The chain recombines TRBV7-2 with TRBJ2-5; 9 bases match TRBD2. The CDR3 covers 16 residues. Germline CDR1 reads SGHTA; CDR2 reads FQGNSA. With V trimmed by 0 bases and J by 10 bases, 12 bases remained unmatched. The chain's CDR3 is CASSLAGKTSGELQYF. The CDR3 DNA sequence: TGTGCCAGCAGCTTAGCCGGAAAGACTAGCGGAGAACTCCAGTACTTC.

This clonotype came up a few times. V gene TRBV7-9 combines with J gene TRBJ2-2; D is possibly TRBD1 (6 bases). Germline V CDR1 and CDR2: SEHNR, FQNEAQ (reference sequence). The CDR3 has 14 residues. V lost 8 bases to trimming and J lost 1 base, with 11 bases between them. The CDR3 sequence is CASGQQGNTGELFF. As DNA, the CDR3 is TGTGCCAGCGGCCAACAGGGGAACACCGGGGAGCTGTTTTTT. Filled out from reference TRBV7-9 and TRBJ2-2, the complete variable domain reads DTGVSQNPRHKITKRGQNVTFRCDPISEHNRLYWYRQTLGQGPEFLTYFQNEAQLEKSRLLSDRFSAERPKGSFSTLEIQRTEQGDSAMYLCASGQQGNTGELFFGEGSRLTVL.

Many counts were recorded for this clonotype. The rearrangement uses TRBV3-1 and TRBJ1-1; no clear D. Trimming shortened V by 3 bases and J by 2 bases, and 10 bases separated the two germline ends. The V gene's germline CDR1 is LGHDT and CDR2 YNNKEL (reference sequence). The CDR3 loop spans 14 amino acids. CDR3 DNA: TGTGCCAGCAGCCACTCGGGCCAAAACACTGAAGCTTTCTTT. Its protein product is CASSHSGQNTEAFF.

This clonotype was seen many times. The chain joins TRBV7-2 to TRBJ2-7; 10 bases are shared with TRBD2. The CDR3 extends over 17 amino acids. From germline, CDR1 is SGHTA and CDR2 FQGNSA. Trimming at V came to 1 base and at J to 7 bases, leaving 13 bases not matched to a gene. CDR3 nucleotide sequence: TGTGCCAGCAGCTTAGTGGTCTCTAGCGGGAGTTCTTGGGAGCAGTACTTC. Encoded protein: CASSLVVSSGSSWEQYF.

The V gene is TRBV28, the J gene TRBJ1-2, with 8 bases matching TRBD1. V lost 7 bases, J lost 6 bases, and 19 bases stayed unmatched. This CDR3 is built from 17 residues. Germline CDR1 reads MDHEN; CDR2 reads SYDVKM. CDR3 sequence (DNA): TGTGCCAGCATTGGGTACTTTGGACAGGGTGAACGGAATGGCTACACCTTC. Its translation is CASIGYFGQGERNGYTF.

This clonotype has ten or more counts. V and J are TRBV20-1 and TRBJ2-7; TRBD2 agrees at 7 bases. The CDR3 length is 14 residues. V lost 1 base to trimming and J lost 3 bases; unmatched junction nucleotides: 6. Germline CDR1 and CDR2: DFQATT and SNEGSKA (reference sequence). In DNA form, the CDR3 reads TGCAGTGCTAGAGGGACTAGGGGAGACTACGAGCAGTACTTC. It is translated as CSARGTRGDYEQYF.

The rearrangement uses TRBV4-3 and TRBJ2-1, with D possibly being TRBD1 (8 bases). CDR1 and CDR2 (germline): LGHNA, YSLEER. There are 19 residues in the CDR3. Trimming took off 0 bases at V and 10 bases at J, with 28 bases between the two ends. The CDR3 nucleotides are TGCGCCAGCAGCCAAGATCTTGAACAGGGGGGGAGTTTACAAGGGGAGCAGTTCTTC. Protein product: CASSQDLEQGGSLQGEQFF.

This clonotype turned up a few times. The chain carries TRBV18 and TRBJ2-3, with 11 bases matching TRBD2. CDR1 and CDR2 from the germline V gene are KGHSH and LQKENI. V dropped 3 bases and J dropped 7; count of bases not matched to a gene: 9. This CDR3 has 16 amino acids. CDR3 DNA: TGTGCCAGCTCACCCTTAGCGGGAGGGCCCGAGAATACGCAGTATTTT. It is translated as CASSPLAGGPENTQYF.

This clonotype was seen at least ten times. The CDR3 loop reads CASSPSTGYYEQYF. In nucleotides, the CDR3 is TGTGCCAGCTCACCATCGACAGGATACTACGAGCAGTACTTC. The chain has TRBV18 and TRBJ2-7; D might be TRBD1 (6 bases). The CDR3 length is 14 residues. Trimming removed 2 bases at V and 3 bases at J, with 11 bases between. CDR1 and CDR2 (germline): KGHSH, LQKENI.